Shown below are 3 T cell receptor beta chains from a single sample sequenced in a study of cytotoxic CD8 clonotypes in ibrutinib-treated CLL. The protocol was immunoSEQ multiplex PCR, while the TCRdb copy is restricted to in-frame clones and leaves out a portion. The table lists tens of thousands of clones, about 70% of them singletons. Specimen: PBMCs, collected after 12 months of ibrutinib treatment. All receptors come from a human donor with chronic lymphocytic leukemia.

The V call is TRBV28, the J call TRBJ1-1; a possible D gene is TRBD1 (6 bases). The germline V gene has CDR1 MDHEN and CDR2 SYDVKM. This CDR3 comprises 16 residues. V was cut by 7 bases and J by 1 base, with 19 bases left in between. CDR3: CASTPPGGQENTEAFF. The CDR3 nucleotides are TGTGCCAGCACCCCACCCGGGGGGCAGGAGAACACTGAAGCTTTCTTT.

This clone was seen only a few times. The V gene is TRBV5-1, the J gene TRBJ2-5; tentative D call: TRBD2 (6 bases). V lost 4 bases, J lost 1 base, and 14 bases lay in between. There are 15 residues in the CDR3. Germline V lookup: CDR1 SGHRS, CDR2 YFSETQ. In DNA form, the CDR3 reads TGCGCCAGCAGCCCCCGGGACTTTCCCCAAGAGACCCAGTACTTC. This gives the protein CASSPRDFPQETQYF.

This sequence joins TRBV11-2 and TRBJ2-1; 9 positions match TRBD2. CDR1 and CDR2 (germline): SGHAT, FQNNGV. V shed 5 bases and J 5 bases; nucleotides not matched to a gene: 7. The CDR3 loop spans 15 amino acids. The CDR3 nucleotides are TGTGCCAGCAGCCTAGCGGGGCCCTTCGACAATGAGCAGTTCTTC. Translated, it gives CASSLAGPFDNEQFF.